Listed below are T cell receptor beta chains from one sample, sequenced in a study of T cells in Graves' hyperthyroidism and ophthalmopathy. Each CDR3 protein is one row after TCRdb ran MiXCR on the multiplex PCR reads. The sample has some 400,000 distinct CDR3 sequences; roughly 12% are singletons. The sample comprised blood. The receptors stem from a man aged 30-40 years with Graves' hyperthyroidism that later progressed to Graves' ophthalmopathy. CDR3s include the opening cysteine and the closing phenylalanine or tryptophan. Fields, in order: V gene, D gene, J gene, clone size, CDR3 protein, CDR3 DNA. The D gene is left open where the match is weak. Size tells how often a clone was seen (once, few, many) or the class of an expanded clone, and some rows leave it out.

TRBV7-9	TRBD2	TRBJ2-5	few	CASRRTSDTQYF	TGTGCCAGCAGGCGGACTAGCGACACCCAGTACTTC
TRBV11-2	NA	TRBJ2-7	many	CASSLGGTGFVKVRGTYEQYF	TGTGCCAGCAGCTTAGGGGGTACCGGGTTCGTCAAGGTACGTGGGACCTACGAGCAGTACTTC
TRBV20-1	NA	TRBJ1-5	many	CSAREVGNQPQHF	TGCAGTGCTAGAGAGGTGGGCAATCAGCCCCAGCATTTT
TRBV6-1	NA	TRBJ2-7	few	CASTNYNEQYF	TGTGCCAGCACCAACTACAACGAGCAGTACTTC
TRBV2	TRBD2	TRBJ2-5	many	CASMGLAGPQETQYF	TGTGCCAGCATGGGACTAGCGGGACCACAAGAGACCCAGTACTTC
TRBV2	NA	TRBJ1-5	many	CASSDWTENQPQHF	TGTGCCAGCAGTGATTGGACAGAGAATCAGCCCCAGCATTTT
TRBV29-1	NA	TRBJ1-1	NA	CSVEKRVDTEAFF	TGCAGCGTTGAAAAAAGAGTGGACACTGAAGCTTTCTTT
TRBV6-1	TRBD1	TRBJ1-2	many	CASRSDRANYGYTF	TGTGCCAGCAGGTCGGACAGGGCAAATTATGGCTACACCTTC
TRBV28	NA	TRBJ1-1	many	CASREATEAFF	TGTGCCAGCAGGGAGGCCACTGAAGCTTTCTTT
TRBV5-6	NA	TRBJ1-6	once	CASSSDPSPLHF	TGTGCCAGCAGCTCGGACCCTTCACCCCTCCACTTT
TRBV28	NA	TRBJ2-7	many	CASTPRGILGYEQYF	TGTGCCAGCACCCCTAGGGGGATACTAGGGTACGAGCAGTACTTC
TRBV7-9	TRBD2	TRBJ2-3	few	CASSSLAGGDTQYF	TGTGCCAGCAGCTCCCTTGCGGGGGGAGATACGCAGTATTTT
TRBV12-3/TRBV12-4	NA	TRBJ1-6	many	CASSLQYNSPLHF	TGTGCCAGCAGTTTACAGTATAATTCACCCCTCCACTTT
TRBV4-1	TRBD1	TRBJ1-4	NA	CASSQGRGQSNEKLFF	TGCGCCAGCAGCCAAGGCCGGGGACAGTCTAATGAAAAACTGTTTTTT
TRBV6-1	NA	TRBJ2-5	many	CASRGNVGTQYF	TGTGCCAGCAGAGGGAACGTGGGGACCCAGTACTTC
TRBV19	NA	TRBJ1-1	many	CASIEDRNTEAFF	TGTGCCAGTATCGAGGACAGAAACACTGAAGCTTTCTTT
TRBV20-1	NA	TRBJ1-1	few	CSARGVTGLNTEAFF	TGCAGTGCTAGGGGGGTTACAGGGTTGAACACTGAAGCTTTCTTT
TRBV6-1	NA	TRBJ2-1	many	CASRVGSPPEQFF	TGTGCCAGCAGGGTCGGGTCTCCTCCTGAGCAGTTCTTC
TRBV13	NA	TRBJ2-1	once	CASSSPTQYNEQFF	TGTGCCAGCAGCTCCCCGACCCAATACAATGAGCAGTTCTTC
TRBV4-1	NA	TRBJ2-7	NA	CASSHLRQGGYEQYF	TGTGCCAGCAGCCATTTAAGGCAGGGGGGTTACGAGCAGTACTTC
TRBV27	NA	TRBJ1-5	many	CASSYQGSQPQHF	TGTGCCAGCAGCTATCAGGGTAGTCAGCCCCAGCATTTT
TRBV7-9	TRBD1	TRBJ1-2	NA	CASSHRDRNPYGYTF	TGTGCCAGCAGCCACCGGGACAGAAATCCCTATGGCTACACCTTC
TRBV11-2	NA	TRBJ2-7	many	CASSFPGIEQYF	TGTGCCAGCAGCTTCCCAGGGATCGAGCAGTACTTC
TRBV6-2/TRBV6-3	TRBD2	TRBJ2-2	many	CASSYAGGTTGELFF	TGTGCCAGCAGTTACGCGGGGGGGACAACCGGGGAGCTGTTTTTT
TRBV28	TRBD2	TRBJ2-1	NA	CASSFLGGDEQFF	TGTGCCAGCAGTTTCTTGGGGGGGGATGAGCAGTTCTTC
TRBV28	TRBD1	TRBJ1-6	many	CASSFLPGQGSPPLHF	TGTGCCAGCAGCTTCCTTCCGGGACAGGGGTCGCCACCCCTCCACTTT
TRBV28	NA	TRBJ2-7	many	CASSRGTRLFYEQYF	TGTGCCAGCAGTAGGGGAACACGCCTCTTCTACGAGCAGTACTTC
TRBV29-1	NA	TRBJ1-1	NA	CSEPGGLNTEAFF	TGCAGCGAACCTGGGGGCCTGAACACTGAAGCTTTCTTT
TRBV12-3/TRBV12-4	TRBD1	TRBJ1-4	NA	CASSPPGTGFEKLFF	TGTGCCAGCAGTCCCCCCGGGACAGGGTTTGAAAAACTGTTTTTT
TRBV20-1	NA	TRBJ2-5	many	CSASGEGETQYF	TGCAGTGCTTCAGGGGAGGGGGAGACCCAGTACTTC
TRBV2	NA	TRBJ1-5	few	CASSKGVGDQPQHF	TGTGCCAGCAGTAAGGGTGTAGGTGATCAGCCCCAGCATTTT
TRBV5-1	TRBD2	TRBJ2-7	few	CASSYRAERGGTQSSYEQYF	TGCGCCAGCAGCTACCGAGCTGAGCGGGGGGGAACCCAAAGCTCCTACGAGCAGTACTTC
TRBV28	TRBD1	TRBJ1-6	few	CASSPGTGFNSPLHF	TGTGCCAGCAGCCCCGGGACAGGGTTTAATTCACCCCTCCACTTT
TRBV7-3	TRBD2	TRBJ2-3	NA	CASSTGLAGSGDTQYF	TGTGCCAGCAGCACTGGACTAGCGGGGAGTGGAGATACGCAGTATTTT
TRBV5-1	NA	TRBJ1-1	many	CASSLFGKGVNTEAFF	TGCGCCAGCAGCCTCTTTGGTAAGGGGGTGAACACTGAAGCTTTCTTT
TRBV6-1	TRBD2	TRBJ2-5	many	CASSLAGGQETQYF	TGTGCCAGCAGTTTAGCGGGGGGGCAGGAGACCCAGTACTTC
TRBV5-1	TRBD1	TRBJ1-1	NA	CASSSHRGNTEAFF	TGCGCCAGCAGCTCTCACAGGGGAAACACTGAAGCTTTCTTT
TRBV24-1	TRBD2	TRBJ2-3	many	CATSDPSAGGADTQYF	TGTGCCACCAGTGACCCCTCAGCGGGGGGGGCAGATACGCAGTATTTT
TRBV20-1	TRBD1	TRBJ2-5	many	CSARVRGRRETQYF	TGCAGTGCTAGAGTGAGGGGGCGCAGAGAGACCCAGTACTTC
TRBV4-1	NA	TRBJ2-1	many	CASSHEGNEQFF	TGCGCCAGCAGCCACGAAGGGAATGAGCAGTTCTTC
TRBV4-1	TRBD1	TRBJ1-5	few	CASSQVGTGVGRSANQPQHF	TGCGCCAGCAGCCAAGTCGGGACAGGGGTTGGGAGAAGCGCTAATCAGCCCCAGCATTTT
TRBV27	TRBD1	TRBJ1-1	NA	CASSPPISPTGTGQPFEAFF	TGTGCCAGCAGTCCCCCAATATCCCCCACTGGAACGGGACAGCCATTTGAAGCTTTCTTT
TRBV15	NA	TRBJ2-7	few	CATSRDFGEQYF	TGTGCCACCAGCAGAGATTTCGGCGAGCAGTACTTC
TRBV11-3	NA	TRBJ2-7	many	CASSLDRWQYF	TGTGCCAGCAGCTTAGACAGATGGCAGTACTTC
TRBV15	NA	TRBJ2-1	NA	CATSPSRGPNNEQFF	TGTGCCACCAGCCCAAGCAGGGGCCCGAACAATGAGCAGTTCTTC
TRBV7-9	NA	TRBJ2-7	NA	CASSLAGRGKLYEQYF	TGTGCCAGCAGCTTAGCCGGCAGGGGAAAGTTATACGAGCAGTACTTC
TRBV10-3	TRBD1	TRBJ1-2	NA	CAIRADRVAYGYTF	TGTGCCATCAGAGCGGACAGGGTGGCCTATGGCTACACCTTC
TRBV7-2	NA	TRBJ2-7	many	CASSSRQDGYEQYF	TGTGCCAGCAGCTCACGCCAGGATGGATACGAGCAGTACTTC
TRBV9	NA	TRBJ1-6	NA	CASSVVDYNSPLHF	TGTGCCAGCAGCGTAGTTGACTATAATTCACCCCTCCACTTT
TRBV3-1	NA	TRBJ1-6	few	CASSQAGISRNSPLHF	TGTGCCAGCAGCCAGGCCGGGATTTCGAGGAATTCACCCCTCCACTTT
TRBV3-1	NA	TRBJ2-7	NA	CASSPMPGLGSYEQYF	TGTGCCAGCAGCCCAATGCCGGGACTTGGCTCCTACGAGCAGTACTTC